The source of this T cell receptor (beta chain) is a study of graft-versus-host responses after intestinal transplantation. Study as a whole: Transplants given to recipients were multivisceral, liver-intestinal, or isolated intestinal. Study outcomes and limitations: Early declines in HvG clones that occurred post-transplant were associated with peak circulating GvH clone levels. The authors found GvH clones in recipient marrow, some appearing first in ileum or blood. Allografts of patients with graft-donor T cell macrochimerism showed high graft-versus-host to host-versus-graft clone ratios.

Assay used: immunoSEQ multiplex PCR; TCRdb lists only in-frame clones, some missing. The repertoire holds more than 70,000 clones, with approximately 82% as singletons. About this clone: Antigen: not known.

The starting material was unstimulated CD4+ T cells sorted from spleen or lymph node cells, obtained before intestinal transplant. The clonotype was recovered from a human donor who received an intestinal transplant.

Here the CDR3 reads CASSLSVTGGTDTQYF. Written as DNA, the CDR3 is TGTGCCAGCAGTTTATCGGTCACAGGGGGCACAGATACGCAGTATTTT. This sequence joins TRBV27 and TRBJ2-3, with 7 nucleotides matching TRBD1. Losses at the gene ends were 0 bases for V and 1 base for J; bases not matched to a gene: 4. CDR1 is MNHEY and CDR2 is SMNVEV in the germline V gene (reference sequence). The CDR3 spans 16 residues.